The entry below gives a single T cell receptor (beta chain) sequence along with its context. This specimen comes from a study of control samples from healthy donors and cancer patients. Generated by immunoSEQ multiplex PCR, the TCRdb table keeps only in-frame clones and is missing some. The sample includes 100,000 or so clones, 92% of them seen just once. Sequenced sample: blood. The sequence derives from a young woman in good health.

CDR3 sequence (DNA): TGTGCCAGCAGTTTGTTTGGGCCCACTGAAGCTTTCTTT. Protein product: CASSLFGPTEAFF. The chain is built from TRBV12-3 or TRBV12-4 and TRBJ1-1; D call uncertain. Trimming removed 3 bases at V and 4 bases at J, with 9 bases between. The CDR3 extends over 13 amino acids.